These 5 T cell receptor beta chains were sequenced from one sample in a study of cytomegalovirus exposure and HLA in healthy donors. Both 60 Vbeta primers and 13 Jbeta primers went into the PCR. The data were produced by immunoSEQ multiplex PCR, yet TCRdb's version contains in-frame clones alone and is incomplete. The table has 100,000 to 150,000 clones, about 80% seen once. Source material: PBMCs. The receptors were gathered from a woman aged 18-29 years in good health and CMV-seronegative.

This sequence joins TRBV7-7 and TRBJ2-5; a possible D gene is TRBD2 (6 bases). There are 15 residues in the CDR3. Germline V gene sequence: CDR1 SSHAT, CDR2 FNYEAQ (reference sequence). Trimming cost V 6 bases and J 3 bases, with 17 bases left between them. CDR3 sequence reads: CASSDGPWGEETQYF. The DNA for the CDR3 is TGTGCCAGCAGTGATGGGCCTTGGGGGGAAGAGACCCAGTACTTC.

The chain joins TRBV19 to TRBJ1-4; tentatively, D is TRBD1 (6 bases). The CDR3 spans 12 residues. With 7 bases removed from V and 4 bases from J, the gap between germline ends came to 7 bases. Germline V gives CDR1 LNHDA, CDR2 SQIVND (reference sequence). CDR3 residues: CASMDSNEKLFF. The CDR3 region has the DNA TGTGCCAGTATGGACAGTAATGAAAAACTGTTTTTT.

The chain links TRBV11-2 to TRBJ1-5, with a tentative D call TRBD1 (5 bases). V lost 2 bases and J 5 bases, leaving 13 bases between the germline ends. The CDR3 contains 15 residues. Germline CDR1 reads SGHAT; CDR2 reads FQNNGV. The CDR3 bases are TGTGCCAGCAGCTTAAGGGCAGGCAGGGATCAGCCCCAGCATTTT. It yields the protein CASSLRAGRDQPQHF.

The chain carries TRBV5-1 and TRBJ2-5, with D unresolved. Germline V gene data show CDR1 as SGHRS and CDR2 as YFSETQ. The V and J ends lost 4 bases and 5 bases respectively, with 6 bases between them. The CDR3 runs 11 residues. The CDR3 sequence: CASSRQETQYF. The CDR3 DNA reads TGCGCCAGCAGCCGTCAGGAGACCCAGTACTTC.

This chain links TRBV2 with TRBJ1-1; TRBD1 matches at 7 bases. The length of the CDR3 is 13 residues. After removal of 5 bases from V and 7 bases from J, the junction contained 7 bases not matched to a gene. CDR1 is SNHLY, CDR2 FYNNEI, per germline. CDR3 bases: TGTGCCAGCAGTCCTGACAGGGACCTTGAAGCTTTCTTT. It translates to CASSPDRDLEAFF.